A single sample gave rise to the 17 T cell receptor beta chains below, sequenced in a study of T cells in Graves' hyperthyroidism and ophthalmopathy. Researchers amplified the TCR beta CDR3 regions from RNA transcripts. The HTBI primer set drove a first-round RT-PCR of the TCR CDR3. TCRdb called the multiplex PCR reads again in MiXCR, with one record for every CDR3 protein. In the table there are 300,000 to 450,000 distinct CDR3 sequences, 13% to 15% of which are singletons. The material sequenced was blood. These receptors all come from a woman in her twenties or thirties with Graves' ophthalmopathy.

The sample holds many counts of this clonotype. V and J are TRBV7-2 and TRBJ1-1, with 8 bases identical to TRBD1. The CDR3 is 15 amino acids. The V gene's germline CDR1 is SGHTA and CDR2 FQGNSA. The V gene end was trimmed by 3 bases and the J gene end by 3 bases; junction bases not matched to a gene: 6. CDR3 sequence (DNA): TGTGCCAGCAGCTTTGACAGGGGATTAGACACTGAAGCTTTCTTT. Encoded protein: CASSFDRGLDTEAFF.

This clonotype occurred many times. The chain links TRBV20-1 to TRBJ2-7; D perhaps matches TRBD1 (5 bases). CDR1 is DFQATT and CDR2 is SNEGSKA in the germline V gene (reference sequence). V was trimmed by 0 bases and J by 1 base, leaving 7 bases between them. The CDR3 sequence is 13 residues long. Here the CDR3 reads CSARDTGSYEQYF. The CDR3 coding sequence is TGCAGTGCTAGAGATACAGGATCCTACGAGCAGTACTTC.

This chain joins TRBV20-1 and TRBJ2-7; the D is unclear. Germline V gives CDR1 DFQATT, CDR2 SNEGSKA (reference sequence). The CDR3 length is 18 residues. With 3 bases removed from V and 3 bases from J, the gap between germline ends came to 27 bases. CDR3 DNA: TGCAGTGCTAGTGAGAGGCTAGAGGCTCCCCTTGAGATCTACGAGCAGTACTTC. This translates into CSASERLEAPLEIYEQYF.

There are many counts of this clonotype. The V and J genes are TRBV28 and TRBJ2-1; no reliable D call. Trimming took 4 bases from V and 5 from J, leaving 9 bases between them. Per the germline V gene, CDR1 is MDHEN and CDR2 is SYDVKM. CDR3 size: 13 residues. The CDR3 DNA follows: TGTGCCAGCAGTTCTGGGGTTCACAATGAGCAGTTCTTC. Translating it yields CASSSGVHNEQFF.

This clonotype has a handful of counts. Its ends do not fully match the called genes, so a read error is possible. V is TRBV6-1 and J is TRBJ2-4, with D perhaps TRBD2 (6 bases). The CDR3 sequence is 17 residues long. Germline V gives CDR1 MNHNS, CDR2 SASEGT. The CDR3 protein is CASSPVGGWSAKNVQYF. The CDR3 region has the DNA TGTGCCAGCAGTCCCGTAGGAGGGTGGTCAGCCAAAAACGTTCAGTACTTC.

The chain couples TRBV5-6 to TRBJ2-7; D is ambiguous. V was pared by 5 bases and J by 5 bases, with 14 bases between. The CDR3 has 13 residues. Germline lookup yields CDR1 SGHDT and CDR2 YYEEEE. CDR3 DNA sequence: TGTGCCAGCAGATCAGCAGGCCCCCACGAGCAGTACTTC. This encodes CASRSAGPHEQYF. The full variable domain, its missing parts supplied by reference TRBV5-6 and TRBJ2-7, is DAGVTQSPTHLIKTRGQQVTLRCSPKSGHDTVSWYQQALGQGPQFIFQYYEEEERQRGNFPDRFSGHQFPNYSSELNVNALLLGDSALYLCASRSAGPHEQYFGPGTRLTVT.

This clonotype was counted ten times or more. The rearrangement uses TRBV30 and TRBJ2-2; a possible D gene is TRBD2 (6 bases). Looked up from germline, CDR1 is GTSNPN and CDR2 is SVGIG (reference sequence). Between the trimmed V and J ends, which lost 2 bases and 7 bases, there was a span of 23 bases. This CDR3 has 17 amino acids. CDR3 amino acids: CAWSKQPPRGGGGELFF. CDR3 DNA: TGTGCCTGGAGTAAACAACCTCCGCGGGGTGGTGGCGGGGAGCTGTTTTTT. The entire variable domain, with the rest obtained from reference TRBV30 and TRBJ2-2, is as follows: SQTIHQWPATLVQPVGSPLSLECTVEGTSNPNLYWYRQAAGRGLQLLFYSVGIGQISSEVPQNLSASRPQDRQFILSSKKLLLSDSGFYLCAWSKQPPRGGGGELFFGEGSRLTVL.

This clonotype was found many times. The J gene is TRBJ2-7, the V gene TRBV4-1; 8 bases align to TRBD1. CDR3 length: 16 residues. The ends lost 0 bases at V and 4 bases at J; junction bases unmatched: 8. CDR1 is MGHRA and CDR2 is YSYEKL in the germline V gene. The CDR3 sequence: CASSQDQGAVMYEQYF. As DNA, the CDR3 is TGCGCCAGCAGCCAAGACCAGGGGGCGGTTATGTACGAGCAGTACTTC.

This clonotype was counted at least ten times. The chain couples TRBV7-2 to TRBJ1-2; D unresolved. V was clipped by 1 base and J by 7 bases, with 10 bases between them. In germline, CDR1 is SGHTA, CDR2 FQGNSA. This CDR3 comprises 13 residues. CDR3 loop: CASSLEGIFGYTF. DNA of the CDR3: TGTGCCAGCAGCTTAGAAGGGATCTTTGGCTACACCTTC.

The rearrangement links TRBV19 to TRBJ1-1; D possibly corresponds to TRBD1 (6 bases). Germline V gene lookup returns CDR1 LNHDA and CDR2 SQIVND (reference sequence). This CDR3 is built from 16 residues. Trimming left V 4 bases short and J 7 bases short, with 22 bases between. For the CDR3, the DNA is TGTGCCAGTAGTACAAAAAAGATGGCAGGGGTGAGTGAAGCTTTCTTT. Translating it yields CASSTKKMAGVSEAFF.

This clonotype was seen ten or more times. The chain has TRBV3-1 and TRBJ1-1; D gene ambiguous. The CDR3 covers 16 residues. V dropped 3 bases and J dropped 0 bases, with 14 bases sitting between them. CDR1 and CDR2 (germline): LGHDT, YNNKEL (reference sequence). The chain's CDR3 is CASSHLLSGMNTEAFF. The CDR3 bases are TGTGCCAGCAGCCATTTGCTATCGGGCATGAACACTGAAGCTTTCTTT.

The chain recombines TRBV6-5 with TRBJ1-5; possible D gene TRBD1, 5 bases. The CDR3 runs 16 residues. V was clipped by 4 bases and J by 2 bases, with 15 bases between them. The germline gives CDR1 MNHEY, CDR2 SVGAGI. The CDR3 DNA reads TGTGCCAGCAGTTCCAACCCCGGGACCGGCAATCAGCCCCAGCATTTT. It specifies CASSSNPGTGNQPQHF.

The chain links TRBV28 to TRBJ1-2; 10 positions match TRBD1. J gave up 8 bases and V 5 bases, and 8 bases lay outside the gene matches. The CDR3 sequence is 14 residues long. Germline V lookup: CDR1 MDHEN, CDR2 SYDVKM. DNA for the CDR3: TGTGCCAGCAGTCCTGACAGGGGGCCGGACGGCTACACCTTC. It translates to CASSPDRGPDGYTF.

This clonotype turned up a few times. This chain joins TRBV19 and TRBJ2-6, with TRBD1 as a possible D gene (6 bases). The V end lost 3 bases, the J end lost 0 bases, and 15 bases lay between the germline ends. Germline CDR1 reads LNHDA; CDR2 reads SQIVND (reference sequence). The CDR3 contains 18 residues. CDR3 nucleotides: TGTGCCAGTAGTATTACGGCAGGGGTGATCTCTGGGGCCAACGTCCTGACTTTC. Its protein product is CASSITAGVISGANVLTF.

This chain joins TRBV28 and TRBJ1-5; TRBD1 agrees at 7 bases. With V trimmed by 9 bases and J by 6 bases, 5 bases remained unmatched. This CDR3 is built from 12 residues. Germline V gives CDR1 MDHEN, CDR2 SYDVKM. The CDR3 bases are TGTGCCAGTACAGGGGTCAGTCAGCCCCAGCATTTT. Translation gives CASTGVSQPQHF.

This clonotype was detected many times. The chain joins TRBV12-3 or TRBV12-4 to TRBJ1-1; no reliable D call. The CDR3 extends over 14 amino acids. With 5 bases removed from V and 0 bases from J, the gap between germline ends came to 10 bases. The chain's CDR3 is CASSPDVMNTEAFF. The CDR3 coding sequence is TGTGCCAGCAGTCCTGACGTTATGAACACTGAAGCTTTCTTT.

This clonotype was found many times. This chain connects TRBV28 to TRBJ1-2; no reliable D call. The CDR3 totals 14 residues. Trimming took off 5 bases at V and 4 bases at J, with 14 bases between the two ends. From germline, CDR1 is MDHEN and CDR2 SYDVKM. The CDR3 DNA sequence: TGTGCCAGCAGTCGCATCAGTCAAAGCTATGGCTACACCTTC. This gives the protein CASSRISQSYGYTF.